This T cell receptor beta chain derives from a study of blood T cell repertoires in COVID-19. Overall study: T cells, B-cell-depleted T cells, or PBMCs supplied cDNA or gDNA.

Per the study methods: The authors estimated nucleated cell counts from reference gene primer amplification. Profiled with immunoSEQ multiplex PCR; TCRdb holds only in-frame clones, not every one. V and J calls and clone size are copied from that table; D and trimming were computed from the DNA. The sample holds approximately 140,000 clones, about nine tenths seen once. V dropped 8 bases and J dropped 5; count of bases not matched to a gene: 6. The CDR3 has 13 residues. Germline V gene lookup returns CDR1 SNHLY and CDR2 FYNNEI. The study recruited exposed participants who had met a COVID-19 case within 2 weeks before entry.

The sequencing sample was made of PBMCs or T cells enriched from blood (not recorded which). This rearrangement joins TRBV2 to TRBJ1-2; 9 nucleotides line up with TRBD1. The clonotype originates from a woman between 40 and 55 years old who had been exposed to COVID-19. The CDR3 protein is CASAGQGRYGYTF. The CDR3 nucleotides are TGTGCCAGCGCGGGACAGGGTCGGTATGGCTACACCTTC.